This T cell receptor beta chain derives from a study of OX40 agonist ivuxolimab in advanced cancers. Study-level background: A partial response was reached by three patients: one with hepatocellular carcinoma and two with cutaneous melanoma.

Blood got drawn at baseline, again on cycle 4 day 1, and then on cycle 7 day 1. Method: immunoSEQ multiplex PCR; TCRdb's copy keeps in-frame clones and lacks some. The data hold more than 70,000 clones, with about 88% observed a single time. To note about this clone: What it binds is unknown.

The CDR3 consists of 11 residues. V lost 4 bases, J lost 6 bases, and 6 bases lay in between. Germline values: CDR1 SGHRS, CDR2 YFSETQ. Study results and caveats: At 0.1-3.0 mg/kg, partial responders had clonal expansion among the lowest observed. In CD8+ T cells, expanded clones were on average more numerous than in CD4+.

The receptor comes from an adult with an advanced solid tumor such as melanoma, head and neck, liver or kidney cancer. Sequencing was performed on CD4+ or CD8+ T cells sorted from blood, taken in a trial of the OX40 agonist ivuxolimab. The V and J genes are TRBV5-1 and TRBJ2-3; no definite D call. The CDR3 reads CASSRTDTQYF. In DNA, the CDR3 is TGCGCCAGCAGCCGTACTGATACGCAGTATTTT.